This T cell receptor (beta chain) is drawn from a study of T-cell memory formation after mild COVID-19. Study background: TCR clusters were mostly donor specific. Study-level findings and limits: Contracting CD8+ clones were enriched in EMRA, CD4+ mainly in CM and EM. CD4+ bias marked clones expanding day 15 to 37, unlike balanced contracting clones.

Using its own MiXCR run on the 5' RACE reads, TCRdb lists one record per CDR3 protein. The sample consists of approximately 580,000 distinct CDR3 sequences, roughly 20% of them appearing once. The CDR3 has 14 residues. Germline values: CDR1 SQVTM, CDR2 ANQGSEA. Trimming removed 4 bases from V and 1 base from J; junction bases left unmatched: 2. A few counts support this clonotype. As yet, its antigen is unknown. The V call is TRBV29-1, the J call TRBJ2-2, with 8 bases lining up with TRBD1. The sequencing input was PBMCs or a T cell subset sorted from them (not recorded which). The sequence derives from an adult woman who had mild COVID-19 (a few samples of this study predate the infection). Cell type and time point are not known. In DNA, the CDR3 is TGCAGCGTTGTAGGACAGGGGAACACCGGGGAGCTGTTTTTT. This gives the protein CSVVGQGNTGELFF.